This T cell receptor (beta chain) came from a study of Graves' ophthalmopathy and Graves' hyperthyroidism. Study observations and caveats: In blood, most expanded thyroid clonotypes above 0.001 frequency were also detected.

Between the trimmed V and J ends, which lost 0 bases and 0 bases, there was a span of 14 bases. The CDR3 is 16 residues long. From germline, CDR1 is DFQATT and CDR2 SNEGSKA (reference sequence). Beta-chain TCR CDR3 regions were amplified from RNA transcripts. Second-round multiplex PCR followed a first-round RT-PCR using HTBI primers. A single record per CDR3 protein comes from TCRdb applying MiXCR to the multiplex PCR reads. This sample carries 240,000 or so distinct CDR3 sequences, 40% to 50% of them seen once, and the ten largest clones take less than 50%. Points on this clonotype: No antigen is known for it.

The sequence derives from an adult man with Graves' ophthalmopathy. The specimen was peripheral blood. V usage is TRBV20-1 and J usage is TRBJ1-1; perhaps TRBD1 as D (5 bases). In DNA form, the CDR3 reads TGCAGTGCTAGAGATCCAAGACAGAGTGTGAACACTGAAGCTTTCTTT. This translates into CSARDPRQSVNTEAFF.